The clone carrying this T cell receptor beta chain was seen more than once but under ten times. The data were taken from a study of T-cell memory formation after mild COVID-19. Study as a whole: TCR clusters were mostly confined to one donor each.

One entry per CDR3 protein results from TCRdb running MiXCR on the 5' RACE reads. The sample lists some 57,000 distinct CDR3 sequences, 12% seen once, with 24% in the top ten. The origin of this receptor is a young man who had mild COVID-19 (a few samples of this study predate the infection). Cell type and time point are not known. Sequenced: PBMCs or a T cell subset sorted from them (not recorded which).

This chain's CDR3 is CSASTFKSGGSREKLFF. DNA of the CDR3: TGCAGTGCTAGTACCTTTAAGTCAGGGGGATCCCGTGAAAAACTGTTTTTT. V and J are TRBV20-1 and TRBJ1-4; 7 nucleotides align to TRBD1. V was pared by 3 bases and J by 7 bases, with 17 bases of the junction left unmatched. Germline CDR1 DFQATT, CDR2 SNEGSKA (reference sequence). The CDR3 length is 17 residues.